The 6 T cell receptor beta chains below come from one sample, sequenced in a study of T cells in Graves' hyperthyroidism and ophthalmopathy. TCR beta CDR3 regions were amplified from RNA transcripts. HTBI primers were the set used in a first-round RT-PCR of the TCR CDR3. TCRdb passed the multiplex PCR reads through MiXCR, listing each CDR3 protein once. Of 340,000 or so distinct CDR3 sequences listed, approximately 22% are singletons. The sequenced sample consisted of blood. The receptor set was obtained from a woman between 50 and 59 years old with Graves' hyperthyroidism.

This clonotype showed up many times. The J gene is TRBJ2-1, the V gene TRBV20-1; no clear D. The CDR3 is 15 amino acids. Germline V gene sequence: CDR1 DFQATT, CDR2 SNEGSKA (reference sequence). V lost 5 bases to trimming and J lost 7 bases, with 21 bases between them. The CDR3 loop is CSALKVVEGPNEQFF. Written as DNA, the CDR3 is TGCAGTGCTCTAAAGGTGGTCGAAGGTCCGAATGAGCAGTTCTTC.

The chain uses TRBV6-1 and TRBJ1-2, with 11 positions matching TRBD1. There are 14 residues in the CDR3. V shed 5 bases, J shed 4 bases, and the junction held 3 bases outside the gene matches. Germline CDR1 MNHNS, CDR2 SASEGT. In DNA form, the CDR3 reads TGTGCCAGCAGTAAAGGGACAGGGGGCTATGGCTACACCTTC. Translating it yields CASSKGTGGYGYTF.

This clonotype occurred many times. The chain couples TRBV30 to TRBJ2-5; D is perhaps TRBD1 (6 bases). V was pared by 3 bases and J by 5 bases, with 13 bases between. The germline gives CDR1 GTSNPN, CDR2 SVGIG (reference sequence). The CDR3 length is 13 residues. In DNA form, the CDR3 reads TGTGCCTGGAGGAAAAGGGGGTCGGAGACCCAGTACTTC. This codes for CAWRKRGSETQYF.

This clonotype was seen many times. The V and J genes are TRBV6-2 or TRBV6-3 and TRBJ2-2; 7 bases are shared with TRBD2. The CDR3 is made up of 15 amino acids. The V and J ends lost 6 bases and 5 bases, in that order; junction bases with no gene match: 9. CDR1 and CDR2 (germline): MNHEY, SVGEGT. CDR3 sequence reads: CASSPWREGTGELFF. In nucleotides, the CDR3 is TGTGCCAGCAGCCCCTGGAGGGAGGGGACCGGGGAGCTGTTTTTT.

This clonotype was seen ten or more times. The rearrangement uses TRBV27 and TRBJ1-2; D not resolved. In germline, CDR1 is MNHEY, CDR2 SMNVEV (reference sequence). This CDR3 contains 17 residues. Deletions cut 6 bases from V and 0 bases from J, with 20 bases between. CDR3 residues: CASRTFSGPKANYGYTF. In DNA form, the CDR3 reads TGTGCCAGCAGGACCTTTTCCGGACCTAAAGCTAACTATGGCTACACCTTC.

CDR3 sequence: CASSRGRTSGSGETQYF. CDR3 in DNA: TGTGCCAGCAGCCGTGGAAGGACTAGCGGGAGTGGAGAGACCCAGTACTTC. The chain carries TRBV5-5 and TRBJ2-5; 13 positions match TRBD2. Germline CDR1 reads SGHKS; CDR2 reads YYEKEE (reference sequence). V was pared by 4 bases and J by 4 bases, with 10 bases of the junction left unmatched. The CDR3 is made up of 17 amino acids.